The 7 T cell receptor beta chains given below trace back to one sample, sequenced in a study of blood T cell repertoires in COVID-19. Profiled with immunoSEQ multiplex PCR; TCRdb holds only in-frame clones, not every one. Of 300,000 to 400,000 clones listed, approximately 90% are singletons. The specimen was peripheral blood. These receptors all stem from a man aged 25-45 years with COVID-19, enrolled during active disease.

CDR3 protein: CAWTPRTGKETQYF. The CDR3 nucleotides are TGTGCCTGGACCCCGCGGACGGGGAAAGAGACCCAGTACTTC. The chain has TRBV30 and TRBJ2-5; D may be TRBD2 (5 bases). The CDR3 is made up of 14 amino acids. With 4 bases removed from V and 3 bases from J, the gap between germline ends came to 15 bases. Germline-derived CDR1 and CDR2 are GTSNPN and SVGIG (reference sequence). Based on the CDR3 plus reference TRBV30 and TRBJ2-5, the full variable domain is SQTIHQWPATLVQPVGSPLSLECTVEGTSNPNLYWYRQAAGRGLQLLFYSVGIGQISSEVPQNLSASRPQDRQFILSSKKLLLSDSGFYLCAWTPRTGKETQYFGPGTRLLVL.

This clone appeared once. The chain combines TRBV7-2 with TRBJ1-1; D is unresolved. The V end was cut by 2 bases, the J end by 3 bases, with 7 bases between. Germline values: CDR1 SGHTA, CDR2 FQGNSA. This CDR3 has 13 amino acids. CDR3 protein: CASSLYSDTEAFF. The DNA of the CDR3 is TGTGCCAGCAGCTTATACTCGGACACTGAAGCTTTCTTT.

The gene calls are TRBV28 and TRBJ2-5; 7 bases align to TRBD1. Trimming took 9 bases from V and 5 from J; bases not matched to a gene: 12. From germline, CDR1 is MDHEN and CDR2 SYDVKM. This CDR3 is built from 14 residues. The CDR3 spells CASTITGVDETQYF. The DNA of the CDR3 is TGTGCCAGTACCATTACAGGGGTTGACGAGACCCAGTACTTC.

The rearrangement uses TRBV6-2 or TRBV6-3 and TRBJ1-2, with D unclear. Germline lookup yields CDR1 MNHEY and CDR2 SVGEGT. The CDR3 sequence is 11 residues long. Trimming shortened V by 0 bases and J by 8 bases, and 4 bases separated the two germline ends. The CDR3 DNA sequence: TGTGCCAGCAGTTACTCCGAGGGCTACACCTTC. Its protein product is CASSYSEGYTF.

J is TRBJ1-1 and V is TRBV4-1, with D unresolved. The CDR3 is 13 amino acids. Germline values: CDR1 MGHRA, CDR2 YSYEKL. Trimming removed 3 bases from V and 4 bases from J, with 9 bases in between. The chain's CDR3 is CASSHSGSTEAFF. The CDR3, as DNA: TGCGCCAGCAGCCACAGTGGGAGCACTGAAGCTTTCTTT.

The V call is TRBV4-1, the J call TRBJ2-7; 10 bases line up with TRBD2. The V and J ends lost 1 base and 5 bases, in that order; junction bases with no gene match: 11. This CDR3 comprises 17 residues. Germline values: CDR1 MGHRA, CDR2 YSYEKL. CDR3 in DNA: TGCGCCAGCAGCCAAGCTAGCGGGAGTGGGCGAAGCCACGAGCAGTACTTC. As protein: CASSQASGSGRSHEQYF.

V and J are TRBV5-1 and TRBJ2-7; possible D gene TRBD1, 5 bases. CDR1 is SGHRS, CDR2 YFSETQ, per germline. CDR3 length: 15 amino acids. V gave up 0 bases and J gave up 0 bases, with 10 bases separating them. CDR3 DNA sequence: TGCGCCAGCAGCTTGGGGACAAAGAGCTCCTACGAGCAGTACTTC. As protein: CASSLGTKSSYEQYF.